This record concerns one T cell receptor beta chain sequence. Its antigen is currently unknown. This CDR3 has 15 residues. J gave up 4 bases and V 6 bases, and 7 bases lay outside the gene matches. Germline V gene data show CDR1 as SGHAT and CDR2 as FQNNGV. TCR alpha and TCR beta cDNA libraries with sample barcodes and UMIs came from 5'RACE using constant-segment primers. One entry per CDR3 protein results from TCRdb running MiXCR on the 5' RACE reads. This table has a few hundred thousand distinct CDR3 sequences, under 25% appearing once. The data derive from a study of T-cell memory formation after mild COVID-19. Overall study results and limits: Memory cells collected pre-infection included some clones that later responded, suggesting cross-reactive memory joined.

V is TRBV11-2 and J is TRBJ1-4; 8 bases are a match to TRBD1. The sample consisted of PBMCs or a T cell subset sorted from them (not recorded which). The sequence was collected from an adult woman who had mild COVID-19 (a few samples of this study predate the infection). Cell type and time point are not known. In DNA form, the CDR3 reads TGTGCCAGCAGGCAAAGACAGGGGAGTAATGAAAAACTGTTTTTT. It is translated as CASRQRQGSNEKLFF.